The 25 T cell receptor beta chains presented below share a single source sample, sequenced in a study of T cells expressing NK-cell markers. TCRdb reprocessed the 5' RACE reads; each CDR3 protein has one entry and no DNA is given. This sample contains approximately 460,000 distinct CDR3 sequences. Sequenced material: blood T cells: a sorted CD56 or NKG2C T cell subset, CD4+ or CD8+ T cells, or bulk PBMC T cells (not recorded which). The receptors were gathered from a woman between 18 and 70 years old in good health.

The chain carries TRBV7-9 and TRBJ2-5; TCRdb's assignment of TRBD2 cannot be checked, as there is no DNA. The germline V gene encodes CDR1 SEHNR and CDR2 FQNEAQ (reference sequence). CDR3 length: 15 amino acids. CDR3 residues: CASLPGTSDQETQYF.

V and J are TRBV7-9 and TRBJ2-1; without DNA, the TCRdb call of TRBD1 cannot be checked. The CDR3 has 17 residues. CDR1 is SEHNR, CDR2 FQNEAQ, per germline (reference sequence). The CDR3 loop is CASSLGRRDRDYNEQFF.

V gene TRBV5-1 combines with J gene TRBJ2-3; the D call of TRBD1 rests on TCRdb alone, since no DNA is present to check it. Germline V gene data show CDR1 as SGHRS and CDR2 as YFSETQ. This CDR3 spans 14 amino acids. CDR3 protein: CASSLSQGVDTQYF.

The chain employs TRBV6-1 and TRBJ2-6; absent DNA, TCRdb's TRBD2 call cannot be checked. Germline CDR1 is MNHNS and CDR2 is SASEGT. This CDR3 comprises 16 residues. This CDR3 reads CASISGTSPGANVLTF.

The rearrangement joins TRBV5-4 to TRBJ1-5; TCRdb's D call of TRBD1 is untestable without DNA. Per the germline V gene, CDR1 is SGHNT and CDR2 is YYREEE (reference sequence). This CDR3 comprises 16 residues. This CDR3 is CASSATGTGYDQPQHF.

The rearrangement uses TRBV6-1 and TRBJ2-1; TCRdb selects TRBD2, and the lack of DNA leaves this call unchecked. Germline CDR1 and CDR2: MNHNS and SASEGT. The CDR3 is 16 residues long. CDR3 residues: CASRGLAGAAYNEQFF.

The chain has TRBV20-1 and TRBJ1-2; the TCRdb call, TRBD1, lacks DNA for checking. The CDR3 sequence is 16 residues long. Germline-derived CDR1 and CDR2 are DFQATT and SNEGSKA (reference sequence). The CDR3 loop reads CSASPQTGTGFSGYTF.

The rearrangement joins TRBV29-1 to TRBJ2-1; TCRdb's assignment of TRBD1 cannot be checked, as there is no DNA. This CDR3 is built from 13 residues. Germline V lookup: CDR1 SQVTM, CDR2 ANQGSEA. This CDR3 reads CSEGQGAQGEQFF.

J is TRBJ2-7 and V is TRBV6-2 or TRBV6-3; the D call from TCRdb, TRBD2, cannot be confirmed without DNA. Looked up from germline, CDR1 is MNHEY and CDR2 is SVGEGT. The CDR3 length is 15 residues. CDR3: CASREAGLADYEQYF.

The chain joins TRBV6-2 or TRBV6-3 to TRBJ1-2; the D gene TCRdb calls, TRBD1, cannot be checked with no DNA. The CDR3 is 14 residues long. Germline loops: CDR1 MNHEY, CDR2 SVGEGT. The CDR3 here is CASRLRTGLYGYTF.

This CDR3 reads CASSQEDSGNTIYF. The rearrangement joins TRBV4-3 to TRBJ1-3; TCRdb lists TRBD1, though no DNA is available to test this call. The CDR3 loop spans 14 amino acids. From germline, CDR1 is LGHNA and CDR2 YSLEER.

V and J are TRBV9 and TRBJ2-7; as DNA is missing, the TRBD1 call by TCRdb cannot be tested. This CDR3 is 11 amino acids long. Germline CDR1 is SGDLS and CDR2 is YYNGEE. CDR3 in amino acids: CASGFGAEQYF. The full variable domain, with the rest looked up from reference TRBV9 and TRBJ2-7, is DSGVTQTPKHLITATGQRVTLRCSPRSGDLSVYWYQQSLDQGLQFLIQYYNGEERAKGNILERFSAQQFPDLHSELNLSSLELGDSALYFCASGFGAEQYFGPGTRLTVT.

The CDR3 is CANIRSGANVLTF. V and J are TRBV11-2 and TRBJ2-6. The CDR3 has 13 amino acids. Looked up from germline, CDR1 is SGHAT and CDR2 is FQNNGV.

V and J are TRBV7-2 and TRBJ1-1; TCRdb returns TRBD1, unconfirmable since there is no DNA. Per germline, CDR1 SGHTA and CDR2 FQGNSA. This CDR3 is built from 13 residues. This chain's CDR3 is CALDRGMNTEAFF.

CDR3 loop: CASSLALTSGYNEQFF. The gene calls are TRBV5-4 and TRBJ2-1; no DNA is available, so the TRBD2 call from TCRdb remains unchecked. This CDR3 comprises 16 residues. Germline loops: CDR1 SGHNT, CDR2 YYREEE (reference sequence).

CDR3 in amino acids: CATSSRPGTLSTDTQYF. This chain connects TRBV15 to TRBJ2-3; without DNA, the TCRdb call of TRBD2 cannot be checked. In germline, CDR1 is LNHNV, CDR2 YYDKDF (reference sequence). There are 17 residues in the CDR3.

The chain combines TRBV27 with TRBJ2-1. This CDR3 is 14 amino acids long. CDR1 is MNHEY and CDR2 is SMNVEV in the germline V gene (reference sequence). The CDR3 loop reads CASSFQQVIGEQFF.

The chain couples TRBV5-5 to TRBJ2-1. The CDR3 runs to 16 residues. Germline V gene lookup returns CDR1 SGHKS and CDR2 YYEKEE (reference sequence). The CDR3 loop is CASSLDRVFGLNEQFF.

The V and J genes are TRBV20-1 and TRBJ2-7; TCRdb's D call, TRBD1, is unchecked because there is no DNA. CDR1 and CDR2 from the germline V gene are DFQATT and SNEGSKA (reference sequence). This CDR3 region has 13 residues. The CDR3 loop reads CSARYPGGYEQYF.

The CDR3 is CATRLGGGSEAFF. V and J are TRBV24-1 and TRBJ1-1; TCRdb indicates TRBD1, and absent DNA this call remains unverified. The CDR3 covers 13 residues. The germline CDR1 and CDR2 sequences are KGHDR and SFDVKD.

V and J are TRBV6-1 and TRBJ1-1; checking the TCRdb D call of TRBD1 is not possible without DNA. CDR1 is MNHNS and CDR2 is SASEGT in the germline V gene. This CDR3 is 13 amino acids long. This CDR3 is CASRRGLNTEAFF.

The chain carries TRBV7-2 and TRBJ2-3; TCRdb gives TRBD2 as the D gene, but with no DNA this cannot be confirmed. This CDR3 contains 14 residues. CDR1 and CDR2 from the germline V gene are SGHTA and FQGNSA. Here the CDR3 reads CASSPRGGPDTQYF.

The chain uses TRBV27 and TRBJ1-4. This CDR3 contains 13 residues. Germline V gene lookup returns CDR1 MNHEY and CDR2 SMNVEV (reference sequence). The CDR3 protein is CASSWFRDEKLFF.

The chain is built from TRBV20-1 and TRBJ2-2; without DNA, the TCRdb call of TRBD1 cannot be checked. This CDR3 is built from 12 residues. Germline V gene data show CDR1 as DFQATT and CDR2 as SNEGSKA (reference sequence). Here the CDR3 reads CSAFPPTGELFF.

The gene calls are TRBV23-1 and TRBJ2-5; without DNA, the TCRdb call of TRBD1 cannot be checked. TRBV23-1 belongs to the ORF category, with a function that is uncertain. The CDR3 sequence is 16 residues long. The CDR3 region is CASSQQGTVERETQYF.